The present entry profiles one T cell receptor beta chain with its context. The sample contains more than one DNA sequence encoding this CDR3. This entry comes from a study of shared clonotypes between healthy human individuals. The CDR3 is made up of 14 amino acids. In germline, CDR1 is SEHNR, CDR2 FQNEAQ (reference sequence). V shed 1 base and J shed 4 bases, with 10 bases lying between them. The repertoire was sequenced with immunoSEQ multiplex PCR; TCRdb's copy has only in-frame clones and lacks some. Seen here are about 2 million clones, approximately 94% observed once, and the top ten hold 1% to 1.5%. Naive CD8 cells comprised CD45RO-negative, CCR7-positively selected cells, excluding terminally differentiated effector memory CD45RA+ cells.

This chain links TRBV7-9 with TRBJ1-1; D is uncertain. What was sequenced was naive CD8+ T cells sorted from blood. The source is a man aged 18-30 years in good health. CDR3: CASSLGGGGTEAFF. CDR3 coding DNA: TGTGCCAGCAGCTTAGGGGGAGGAGGCACTGAAGCTTTCTTT.